The 21 T cell receptor beta chains listed next were all sequenced from one sample in a study of radiation and T cells in renal cell carcinoma. The time point is: blood 4 weeks post-SBRT, at nephrectomy. Sample treatment: 15 Gy SBRT to primary tumor, nephrectomy 4 weeks later. Method: immunoSEQ multiplex PCR; TCRdb's copy keeps in-frame clones and lacks some. Here the sample spans roughly 160,000 clones, around 89% being singletons. The sample in question was blood, obtained from a patient whose treatment included radiotherapy and nephrectomy. The receptors shown here come from a woman aged 50 to 65 with renal cell carcinoma.

The chain links TRBV9 to TRBJ2-1; no firm D call. Germline V gene sequence: CDR1 SGDLS, CDR2 YYNGEE. The ends were cut back, 1 base at V and 3 bases at J, with 5 bases in the middle. The CDR3 has 13 residues. In DNA form, the CDR3 reads TGTGCCAGCAGCGTATTAGGCTACAATGAGCAGTTCTTC. Translating it yields CASSVLGYNEQFF.

This rearrangement joins TRBV7-9 to TRBJ1-5; 12 bases align to TRBD1. After removal of 1 base from V and 2 bases from J, the junction contained 3 bases not matched to a gene. CDR1 is SEHNR, CDR2 FQNEAQ, per germline (reference sequence). The CDR3 sequence is 17 residues long. The CDR3 sequence: CASSLGGTGGRNQPQHF. CDR3 in DNA: TGTGCCAGCAGCTTAGGGGGGACAGGGGGCCGCAATCAGCCCCAGCATTTT.

This clone was seen once. The rearrangement uses TRBV9 and TRBJ1-1, with D possibly matching TRBD1 (5 bases). Per the germline V gene, CDR1 is SGDLS and CDR2 is YYNGEE. V was clipped by 3 bases and J by 2 bases, with 23 bases between them. CDR3 size: 18 residues. CDR3 region: CASSDRGEDTVPNTEAFF. For the CDR3, the DNA is TGTGCCAGCAGCGACCGAGGGGAGGATACAGTTCCCAACACTGAAGCTTTCTTT.

The J gene is TRBJ1-6, the V gene TRBV30; D possibly corresponds to TRBD1 (6 bases). Germline assignment: CDR1 GTSNPN and CDR2 SVGIG (reference sequence). The CDR3 consists of 15 residues. V was clipped by 4 bases and J by 4 bases, with 14 bases between them. The CDR3 sequence is CAWTRQAQYNSPLHF. The CDR3 region has the DNA TGTGCCTGGACCCGACAGGCCCAATATAATTCACCCCTCCACTTT.

The genes are TRBV12-5 and TRBJ1-6; D uncertain. The CDR3 runs 16 residues. The V end was cut by 1 base, the J end by 10 bases, with 17 bases between. Germline assignment: CDR1 LGHNT and CDR2 FRNRAP. The CDR3 loop is CASGLGAGSGLSPLHF. The CDR3 bases are TGTGCTAGTGGTTTGGGTGCGGGTTCTGGGCTCTCACCCCTCCACTTT.

The V call is TRBV2, the J call TRBJ2-3; unclear D gene. The length of the CDR3 is 15 residues. Germline CDR1 and CDR2: SNHLY and FYNNEI. Trimming stripped 4 bases from V and 0 bases from J, with 11 bases between. The CDR3 loop reads CASSVWERSTDTQYF. The CDR3 DNA reads as TGTGCCAGCAGTGTATGGGAAAGGAGCACAGATACGCAGTATTTT.

The chain uses TRBV7-2 and TRBJ2-5, with D maybe TRBD1 (6 bases). The CDR3 extends over 15 amino acids. The V gene's germline CDR1 is SGHTA and CDR2 FQGNSA. V lost 4 bases and J 5 bases, leaving 17 bases between the germline ends. Here the CDR3 DNA reads TGTGCCAGCAGCTCACAGGGCTTGGTGCGGGAGACCCAGTACTTC. Protein: CASSSQGLVRETQYF.

The rearrangement uses TRBV6-1 and TRBJ2-7; TRBD2 aligns across 7 bases. The germline V gene has CDR1 MNHNS and CDR2 SASEGT. With V trimmed by 5 bases and J by 6 bases, 4 bases remained unmatched. CDR3 size: 12 residues. The DNA for the CDR3 is TGTGCCAGCAGTTGGGGGGGGTTCGAGCAGTACTTC. Its translation: CASSWGGFEQYF.

Concerning this clone itself: The same CDR3 also results from other DNA sequences found in this sample. This chain joins TRBV19 and TRBJ2-7; D ambiguous. CDR1 is LNHDA, CDR2 SQIVND, per germline (reference sequence). With 3 bases removed from V and 3 bases from J, the gap between germline ends came to 9 bases. The CDR3 loop spans 13 amino acids. The CDR3 DNA reads as TGTGCCAGTAGTATCGGGTTGAGCTACGAGCAGTACTTC. This gives the protein CASSIGLSYEQYF.

The sample holds a few counts of this clone. The genes are TRBV19 and TRBJ1-1; possible D gene TRBD1, 6 bases. V lost 3 bases, J lost 5 bases, and 13 bases lay in between. Germline loops: CDR1 LNHDA, CDR2 SQIVND (reference sequence). This CDR3 contains 14 residues. The CDR3 DNA reads as TGTGCCAGTAGTATGGAGACAGGAAAAACTGAAGCTTTCTTT. This translates into CASSMETGKTEAFF.

The chain employs TRBV6-1 and TRBJ1-4; D gene unclear. CDR3 length: 13 residues. The germline CDR1 and CDR2 sequences are MNHNS and SASEGT. V was cut by 1 base and J by 9 bases, with 9 bases left in between. The CDR3 is CASSEGPDQKLFF. The CDR3, as DNA: TGTGCCAGCAGTGAAGGGCCGGACCAAAAACTGTTTTTT.

The count of this clone is one. The J gene is TRBJ2-1, the V gene TRBV7-9; TRBD2 matches 9 bases. The V gene end was trimmed by 1 base and the J gene end by 9 bases; junction bases not matched to a gene: 10. Germline CDR1 SEHNR, CDR2 FQNEAQ (reference sequence). The CDR3 runs to 16 residues. The CDR3 loop is CASSLGGGAGLGEQFF. As DNA, the CDR3 is TGTGCCAGCAGCTTAGGCGGGGGGGCCGGTCTGGGTGAGCAGTTCTTC.

This chain uses TRBV19 with TRBJ2-3; D gene uncertain. Germline values: CDR1 LNHDA, CDR2 SQIVND (reference sequence). V was shortened by 5 bases and J by 2 bases, with 11 bases between the two germline ends. The CDR3 is 14 residues long. The CDR3 sequence: CASSPGPYTDTQYF. CDR3 in DNA: TGTGCCAGTAGTCCAGGACCTTACACAGATACGCAGTATTTT.

CDR3 coding DNA: TGTGCCAGCAGCATCCGACAAAGGAACACTGAAGCTTTCTTT. This translates into CASSIRQRNTEAFF. This chain uses TRBV7-9 with TRBJ1-1; D ambiguous. CDR3 length equals 14 residues. Germline CDR1 and CDR2: SEHNR and FQNEAQ (reference sequence). V was trimmed by 5 bases and J by 1 base, leaving 11 bases between them.

The J gene is TRBJ1-1, the V gene TRBV11-2; D is unclear. The germline gives CDR1 SGHAT, CDR2 FQNNGV. The CDR3 covers 15 residues. Trimming took 3 bases from V and 3 from J, leaving 14 bases between them. The CDR3: CASSFKGIDYTEAFF. The CDR3 DNA reads as TGTGCCAGCAGCTTCAAAGGGATCGACTACACTGAAGCTTTCTTT. Complete variable domain (other parts from reference TRBV11-2 and TRBJ1-1): EAGVAQSPRYKIIEKRQSVAFWCNPISGHATLYWYQQILGQGPKLLIQFQNNGVVDDSQLPKDRFSAERLKGVDSTLKIQPAKLEDSAVYLCASSFKGIDYTEAFFGQGTRLTVV.

This chain connects TRBV5-1 to TRBJ2-1; D is uncertain. V was shortened by 0 bases and J by 8 bases, with 15 bases between the two germline ends. CDR1 is SGHRS, CDR2 YFSETQ, per germline. The CDR3 is 15 residues long. CDR3 nucleotide sequence: TGCGCCAGCAGCTTGGTAGGACGGATTCGGGATGAGCAGTTCTTC. This gives the protein CASSLVGRIRDEQFF.

The chain uses TRBV10-3 and TRBJ2-7, with a weak D call TRBD1 (5 bases). This CDR3 contains 16 residues. From germline, CDR1 is ENHRY and CDR2 SYGVKD. Trimming took 3 bases from V and 2 from J, leaving 17 bases between them. The CDR3 spells CAISDYRTRSTYEQYF. The CDR3, as DNA: TGTGCCATCAGTGACTACCGGACACGGTCTACCTACGAGCAGTACTTC.

The chain links TRBV11-2 to TRBJ2-7, with a possible D match to TRBD2 (6 bases). CDR3 length: 15 amino acids. The V gene's germline CDR1 is SGHAT and CDR2 FQNNGV. V was shortened by 5 bases and J by 1 base, with 15 bases between the two germline ends. CDR3 protein: CASSHIAAGSYEQYF. CDR3 sequence (DNA): TGTGCCAGCAGCCATATAGCGGCAGGGTCCTACGAGCAGTACTTC.

The chain has TRBV2 and TRBJ2-7, with D possibly being TRBD1 (5 bases). CDR3 length: 14 amino acids. V lost 6 bases to trimming and J lost 3 bases, with 15 bases between them. Germline lookup yields CDR1 SNHLY and CDR2 FYNNEI. In DNA, the CDR3 is TGTGCCAGCAGAAAAACAGGTATTCTCTACGAGCAGTACTTC. It is translated as CASRKTGILYEQYF.

A word on this clone: Other nucleotide sequences from this sample produce the same CDR3. The chain links TRBV7-9 to TRBJ1-1; 9 bases fit TRBD1. V was clipped by 1 base and J by 3 bases; unmatched bases: 0. The CDR3 runs 14 residues. Germline V gene sequence: CDR1 SEHNR, CDR2 FQNEAQ (reference sequence). Here the CDR3 reads CASSLGQGDTEAFF. The CDR3 bases are TGTGCCAGCAGCTTAGGACAGGGGGACACTGAAGCTTTCTTT.

The chain carries TRBV9 and TRBJ2-5; D might be TRBD1 (6 bases). The CDR3 has 17 amino acids. V was shortened by 0 bases and J by 2 bases, with 17 bases between the two germline ends. Germline assignment: CDR1 SGDLS and CDR2 YYNGEE. The CDR3 bases are TGTGCCAGCAGCGTAGCCGGAGACAGGTACGGTCAAGAGACCCAGTACTTC. This sequence encodes CASSVAGDRYGQETQYF. The full variable domain, rest sourced from reference TRBV9 and TRBJ2-5, is DSGVTQTPKHLITATGQRVTLRCSPRSGDLSVYWYQQSLDQGLQFLIQYYNGEERAKGNILERFSAQQFPDLHSELNLSSLELGDSALYFCASSVAGDRYGQETQYFGPGTRLLVL.